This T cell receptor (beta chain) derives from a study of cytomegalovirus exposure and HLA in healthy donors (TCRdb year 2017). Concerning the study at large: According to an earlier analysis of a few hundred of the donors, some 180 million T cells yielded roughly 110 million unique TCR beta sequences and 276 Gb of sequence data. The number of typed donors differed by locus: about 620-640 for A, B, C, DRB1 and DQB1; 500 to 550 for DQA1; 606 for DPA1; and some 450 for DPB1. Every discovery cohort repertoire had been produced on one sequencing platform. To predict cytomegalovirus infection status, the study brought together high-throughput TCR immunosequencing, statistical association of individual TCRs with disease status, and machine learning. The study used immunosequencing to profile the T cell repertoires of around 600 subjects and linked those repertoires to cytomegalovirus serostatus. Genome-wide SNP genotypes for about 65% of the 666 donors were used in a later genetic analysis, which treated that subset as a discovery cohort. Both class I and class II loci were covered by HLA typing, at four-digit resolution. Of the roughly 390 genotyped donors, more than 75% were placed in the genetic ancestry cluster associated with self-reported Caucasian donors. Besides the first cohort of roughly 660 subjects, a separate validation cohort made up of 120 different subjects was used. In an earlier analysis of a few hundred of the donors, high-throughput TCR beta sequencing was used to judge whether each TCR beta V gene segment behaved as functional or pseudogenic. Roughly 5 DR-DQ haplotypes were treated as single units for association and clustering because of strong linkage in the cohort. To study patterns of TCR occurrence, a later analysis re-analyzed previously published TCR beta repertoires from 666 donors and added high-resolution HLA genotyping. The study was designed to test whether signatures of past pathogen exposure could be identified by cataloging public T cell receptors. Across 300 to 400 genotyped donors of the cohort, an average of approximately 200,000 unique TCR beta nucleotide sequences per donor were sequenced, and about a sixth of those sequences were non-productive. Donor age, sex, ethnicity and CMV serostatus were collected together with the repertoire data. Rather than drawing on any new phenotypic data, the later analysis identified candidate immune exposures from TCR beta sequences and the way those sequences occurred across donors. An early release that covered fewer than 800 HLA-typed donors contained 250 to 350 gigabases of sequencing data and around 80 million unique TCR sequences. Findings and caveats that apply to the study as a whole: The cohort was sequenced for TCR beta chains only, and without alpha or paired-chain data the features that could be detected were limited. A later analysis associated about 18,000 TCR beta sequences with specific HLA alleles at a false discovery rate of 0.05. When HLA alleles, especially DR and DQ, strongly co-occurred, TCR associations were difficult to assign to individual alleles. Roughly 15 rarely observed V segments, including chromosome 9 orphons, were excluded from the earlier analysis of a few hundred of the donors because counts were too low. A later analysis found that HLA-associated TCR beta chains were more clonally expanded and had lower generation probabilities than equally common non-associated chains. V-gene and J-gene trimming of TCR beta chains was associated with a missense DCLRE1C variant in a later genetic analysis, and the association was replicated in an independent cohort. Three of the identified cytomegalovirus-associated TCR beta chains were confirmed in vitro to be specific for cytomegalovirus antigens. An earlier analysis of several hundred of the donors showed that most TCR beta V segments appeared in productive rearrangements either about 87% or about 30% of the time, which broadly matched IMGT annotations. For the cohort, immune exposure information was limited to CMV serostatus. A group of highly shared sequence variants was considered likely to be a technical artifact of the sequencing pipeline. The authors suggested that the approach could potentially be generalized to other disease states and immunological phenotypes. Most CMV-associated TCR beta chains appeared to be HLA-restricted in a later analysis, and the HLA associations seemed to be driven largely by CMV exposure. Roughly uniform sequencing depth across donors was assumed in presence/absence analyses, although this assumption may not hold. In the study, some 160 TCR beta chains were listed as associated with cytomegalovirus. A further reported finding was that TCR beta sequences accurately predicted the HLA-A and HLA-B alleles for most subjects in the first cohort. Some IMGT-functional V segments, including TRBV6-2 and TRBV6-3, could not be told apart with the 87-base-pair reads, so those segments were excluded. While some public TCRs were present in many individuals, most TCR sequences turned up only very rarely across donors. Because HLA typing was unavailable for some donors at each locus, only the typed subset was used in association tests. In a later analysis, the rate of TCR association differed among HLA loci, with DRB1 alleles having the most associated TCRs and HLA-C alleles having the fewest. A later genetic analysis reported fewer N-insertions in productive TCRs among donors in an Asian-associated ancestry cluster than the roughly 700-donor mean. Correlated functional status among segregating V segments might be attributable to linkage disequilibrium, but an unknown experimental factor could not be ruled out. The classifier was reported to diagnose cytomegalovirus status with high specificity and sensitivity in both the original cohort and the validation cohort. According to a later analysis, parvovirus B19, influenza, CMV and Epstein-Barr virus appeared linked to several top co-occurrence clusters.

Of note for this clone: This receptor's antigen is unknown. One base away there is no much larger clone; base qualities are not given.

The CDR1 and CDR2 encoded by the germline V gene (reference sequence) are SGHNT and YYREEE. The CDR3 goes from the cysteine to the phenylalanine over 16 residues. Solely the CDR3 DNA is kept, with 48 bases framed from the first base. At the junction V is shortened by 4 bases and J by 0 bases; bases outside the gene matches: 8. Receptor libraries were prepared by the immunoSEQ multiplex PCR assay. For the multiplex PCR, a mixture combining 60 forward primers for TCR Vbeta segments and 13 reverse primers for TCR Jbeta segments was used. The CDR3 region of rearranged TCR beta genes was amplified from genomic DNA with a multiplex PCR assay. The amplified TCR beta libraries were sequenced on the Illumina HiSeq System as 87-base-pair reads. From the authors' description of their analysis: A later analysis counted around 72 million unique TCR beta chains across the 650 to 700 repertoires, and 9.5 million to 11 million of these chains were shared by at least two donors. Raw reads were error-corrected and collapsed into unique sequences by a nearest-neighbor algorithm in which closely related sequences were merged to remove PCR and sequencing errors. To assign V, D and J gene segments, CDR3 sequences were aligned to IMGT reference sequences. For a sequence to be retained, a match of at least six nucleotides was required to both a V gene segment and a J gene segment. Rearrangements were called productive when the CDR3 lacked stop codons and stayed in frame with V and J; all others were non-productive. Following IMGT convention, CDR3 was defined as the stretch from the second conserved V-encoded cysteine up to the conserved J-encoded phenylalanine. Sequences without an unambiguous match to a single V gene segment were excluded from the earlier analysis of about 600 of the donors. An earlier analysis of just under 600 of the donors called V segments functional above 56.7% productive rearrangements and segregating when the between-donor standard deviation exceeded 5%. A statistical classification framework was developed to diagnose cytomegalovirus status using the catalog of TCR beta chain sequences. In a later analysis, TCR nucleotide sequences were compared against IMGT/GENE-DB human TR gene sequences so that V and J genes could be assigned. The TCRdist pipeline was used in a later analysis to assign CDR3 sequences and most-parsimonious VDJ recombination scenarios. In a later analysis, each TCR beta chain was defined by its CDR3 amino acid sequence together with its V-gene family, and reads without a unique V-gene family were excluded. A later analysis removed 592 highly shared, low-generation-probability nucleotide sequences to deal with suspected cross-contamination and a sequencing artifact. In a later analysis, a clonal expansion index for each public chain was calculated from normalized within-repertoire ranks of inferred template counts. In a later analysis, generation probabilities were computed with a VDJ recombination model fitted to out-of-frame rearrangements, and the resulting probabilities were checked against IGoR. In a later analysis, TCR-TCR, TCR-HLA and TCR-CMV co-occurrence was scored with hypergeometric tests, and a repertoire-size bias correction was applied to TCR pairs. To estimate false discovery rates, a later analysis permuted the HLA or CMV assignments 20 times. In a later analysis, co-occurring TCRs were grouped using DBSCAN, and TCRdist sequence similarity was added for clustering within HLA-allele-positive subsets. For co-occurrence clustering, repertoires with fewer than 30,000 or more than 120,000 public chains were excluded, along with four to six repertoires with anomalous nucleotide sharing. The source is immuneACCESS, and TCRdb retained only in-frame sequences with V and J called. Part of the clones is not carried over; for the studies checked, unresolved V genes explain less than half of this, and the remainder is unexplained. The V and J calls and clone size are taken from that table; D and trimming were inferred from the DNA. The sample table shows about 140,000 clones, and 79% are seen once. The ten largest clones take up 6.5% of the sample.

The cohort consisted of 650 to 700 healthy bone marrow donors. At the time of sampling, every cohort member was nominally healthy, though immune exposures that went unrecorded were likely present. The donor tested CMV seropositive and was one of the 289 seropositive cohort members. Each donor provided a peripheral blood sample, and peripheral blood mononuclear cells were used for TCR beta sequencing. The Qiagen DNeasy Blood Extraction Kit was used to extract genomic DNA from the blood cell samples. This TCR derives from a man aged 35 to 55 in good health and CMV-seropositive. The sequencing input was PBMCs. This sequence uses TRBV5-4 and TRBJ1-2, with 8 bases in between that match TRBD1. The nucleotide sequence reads TGTGCCAGCAGCGCCCTATCGGACAGGGCTAACTATGGCTACACCTTC. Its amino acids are CASSALSDRANYGYTF.